One sample yielded the 19 T cell receptor beta chains listed below, sequenced in a study of shared clonotypes between healthy human individuals (dated by TCRdb to about 2020). Library preparation was by the immunoSEQ multiplex PCR assay. TCRdb took this table from immuneACCESS and kept in-frame rearrangements with V and J called. Such tables lack part of the clones; where checked against another copy, unresolved V genes explain under half of the gap, and the rest is unexplained. For this sample the table gives some 680,000 clones, of which roughly 72% were detected only once. The top ten clones comprise under 2% of the sample. Sequences were obtained from memory CD4+ T cells sorted from blood. The label giving this sample's cell subset or site can be read as: CD45RA-negative fraction. The origin of the receptors is a woman aged 25-40 years in good health.

This clone was seen a single time. V and J are TRBV15 and TRBJ1-5; D call uncertain. The CDR3 spans 16 residues. Trimming stripped 4 bases from V and 2 bases from J, with 15 bases between. The germline gives CDR1 LNHNV, CDR2 YYDKDF (reference sequence). This chain's CDR3 is CATSTSGPSGNQPQHF. The DNA of the CDR3 is TGTGCCACCAGCACCTCCGGGCCTAGTGGCAATCAGCCCCAGCATTTT.

With regard to this clone: The sample has other DNA sequences that encode this CDR3 too. This chain joins TRBV20-1 and TRBJ2-5; D remains unclear. CDR1 and CDR2 (germline): DFQATT, SNEGSKA (reference sequence). The V end lost 5 bases, the J end lost 3 bases, and 4 bases lay between the germline ends. The CDR3 totals 10 residues. In nucleotides, the CDR3 is TGCAGTGCTCTCGAAGAGACCCAGTACTTC. Translating it yields CSALEETQYF.

The chain recombines TRBV6-1 with TRBJ1-1; 9 bases line up with TRBD1. V trimming: 6 bases; J trimming: 11 bases; junction bases outside the gene matches: 10. Germline CDR1 reads MNHNS; CDR2 reads SASEGT. CDR3 length: 13 amino acids. DNA for the CDR3: TGTGCCAGCAGAGAGGGACAGGGATTAGTGGCTTTCTTT. Translating gives CASREGQGLVAFF.

The rearrangement joins TRBV28 to TRBJ2-5; D is undetermined. V lost 2 bases and J 4 bases, leaving 8 bases between the germline ends. CDR3 length: 13 amino acids. Germline V gives CDR1 MDHEN, CDR2 SYDVKM. The CDR3 DNA sequence: TGTGCCAGCAGTTTAGAGATCCCAGAGACCCAGTACTTC. This encodes CASSLEIPETQYF.

This clone was detected many times. The chain carries TRBV2 and TRBJ1-4, with TRBD1 matching over 8 bases. The CDR3 runs to 14 residues. Germline assignment: CDR1 SNHLY and CDR2 FYNNEI. V lost 3 bases to trimming and J lost 5 bases; unmatched junction nucleotides: 2. The CDR3 nucleotides are TGTGCCAGCAGTGATAACAGGGGGAATGAAAAACTGTTTTTT. The encoded protein is CASSDNRGNEKLFF.

V gene TRBV6-1 combines with J gene TRBJ2-7, with TRBD1 matching 10 bases. V shed 11 bases, J shed 2 bases, and the junction held 9 bases outside the gene matches. CDR3 length: 14 amino acids. CDR1 is MNHNS, CDR2 SASEGT, per germline. CDR3 sequence: CASNSGTGAYEQYF. CDR3 DNA sequence: TGTGCCTCAAACTCCGGGACAGGGGCCTACGAGCAGTACTTC.

The chain is built from TRBV27 and TRBJ2-7; D unclear. CDR1 and CDR2 from the germline V gene are MNHEY and SMNVEV (reference sequence). CDR3 length: 14 amino acids. V dropped 2 bases and J dropped 6 bases, with 14 bases sitting between them. The chain's CDR3 is CASSLADRSSEQYF. The CDR3 DNA reads TGTGCCAGCAGTTTAGCGGACCGATCGTCCGAGCAGTACTTC.

The V call is TRBV5-6, the J call TRBJ1-1, with 9 bases fitting TRBD1. The CDR3 sequence is 15 residues long. Germline-derived CDR1 and CDR2 are SGHDT and YYEEEE. Germline trimming cut 4 bases from V and 4 bases from J; bases unmatched to any gene: 8. The CDR3 region is CASSRSGTGSTEAFF. Written as DNA, the CDR3 is TGTGCCAGCAGCAGATCCGGGACAGGGAGCACTGAAGCTTTCTTT. The whole variable domain, remainder taken from reference TRBV5-6 and TRBJ1-1, is DAGVTQSPTHLIKTRGQQVTLRCSPKSGHDTVSWYQQALGQGPQFIFQYYEEEERQRGNFPDRFSGHQFPNYSSELNVNALLLGDSALYLCASSRSGTGSTEAFFGQGTRLTVV.

This clone was counted only a few times. The chain uses TRBV27 and TRBJ2-3; 11 nucleotides agree with TRBD2. The V gene's germline CDR1 is MNHEY and CDR2 SMNVEV (reference sequence). The CDR3 loop spans 17 amino acids. Unmatched junction bases numbered 8, after V lost 4 bases and J lost 2 bases. The CDR3 reads CASSSWGLADYTDTQYF. DNA of the CDR3: TGTGCCAGCAGTTCGTGGGGACTAGCGGACTACACAGATACGCAGTATTTT.

This rearrangement joins TRBV19 to TRBJ2-3; perhaps D is TRBD1 or TRBD2 (5 bases each). This CDR3 region has 16 residues. Germline V CDR1 and CDR2: LNHDA, SQIVND (reference sequence). V was pared by 3 bases and J by 6 bases, with 19 bases between. The CDR3 spells CASSIDDRGSLDTQYF. CDR3 sequence (DNA): TGTGCCAGTAGTATCGACGACAGAGGGAGCTTGGATACGCAGTATTTT.

This clone came up a few times. The V gene is TRBV7-2, the J gene TRBJ2-2; 8 bases are shared with TRBD2. Germline values: CDR1 SGHTA, CDR2 FQGNSA. The CDR3 has 16 residues. V lost 4 bases, J lost 0 bases, and 4 bases stayed unmatched. The CDR3 bases are TGTGCCAGCAGCTCGCCGGGACTAGCGAACACCGGGGAGCTGTTTTTT. As protein: CASSSPGLANTGELFF. The whole variable domain, remainder taken from reference TRBV7-2 and TRBJ2-2, is GAGVSQSPSNKVTEKGKDVELRCDPISGHTALYWYRQSLGQGLEFLIYFQGNSAPDKSGLPSDRFSAERTGGSVSTLTIQRTQQEDSAVYLCASSSPGLANTGELFFGEGSRLTVL.

The chain employs TRBV29-1 and TRBJ1-2; TRBD1 matches 8 bases. CDR3 length: 17 residues. CDR1 and CDR2 (germline): SQVTM, ANQGSEA. V dropped 5 bases and J dropped 4; count of bases not matched to a gene: 18. DNA for the CDR3: TGCAGCGTTCCCCGGGGACAGGAGTCTCCATTCTTCTATGGCTACACCTTC. Amino acids: CSVPRGQESPFFYGYTF.

V gene TRBV27 combines with J gene TRBJ2-1; D is uncertain. Deletions cut 3 bases from V and 0 bases from J, with 6 bases between. The CDR3 runs to 14 residues. CDR1 is MNHEY, CDR2 SMNVEV, per germline (reference sequence). CDR3 loop: CASSLAGSYNEQFF. CDR3 DNA sequence: TGTGCCAGCAGTTTGGCAGGCTCCTACAATGAGCAGTTCTTC.

This clone appeared a few times. Other DNA sequences in the same sample also yield this CDR3. The chain links TRBV19 to TRBJ2-2; tentative D call: TRBD1 (6 bases). This CDR3 comprises 13 residues. In germline, CDR1 is LNHDA, CDR2 SQIVND (reference sequence). With 4 bases removed from V and 6 bases from J, the gap between germline ends came to 9 bases. CDR3 amino acids: CASSNRVPGELFF. CDR3 DNA sequence: TGTGCCAGTAGTAACAGGGTCCCCGGGGAGCTGTTTTTT.

This chain links TRBV5-1 with TRBJ2-7; D gene ambiguous. The V gene's germline CDR1 is SGHRS and CDR2 YFSETQ. The CDR3 length is 14 residues. With 2 bases removed from V and 4 bases from J, the gap between germline ends came to 13 bases. CDR3 nucleotide sequence: TGCGCCAGCAGCTTACGGCGAGGAACTTACGAGCAGTACTTC. Protein: CASSLRRGTYEQYF.

The genes are TRBV6-5 and TRBJ2-2, with D possibly matching TRBD1 (6 bases). This CDR3 contains 14 residues. V lost 5 bases and J 1 base, leaving 8 bases between the germline ends. The germline V gene encodes CDR1 MNHEY and CDR2 SVGAGI. The CDR3, as DNA: TGTGCCAGCAGTGCGGACAGGAACACCGGGGAGCTGTTTTTT. This translates into CASSADRNTGELFF.

The chain uses TRBV5-1 and TRBJ2-7; 9 positions agree with TRBD1. Per germline, CDR1 SGHRS and CDR2 YFSETQ. CDR3 length equals 16 residues. The trim removed 0 bases at V and 2 bases at J, leaving 6 bases unmatched. CDR3 loop: CASSLGGTGLTYEQYF. The CDR3 bases are TGCGCCAGCAGCTTGGGGGGGACAGGGTTGACCTACGAGCAGTACTTC.

The chain employs TRBV6-6 and TRBJ1-1; 9 bases are a match to TRBD1. V shed 6 bases and J 6 bases; nucleotides not matched to a gene: 8. This CDR3 comprises 14 residues. CDR1 MNHNY and CDR2 SVGAGI come from the germline V gene (reference sequence). As DNA, the CDR3 is TGTGCCAGCAGAAGAGGGACAGGGAGGCCTGAAGCTTTCTTT. It is translated as CASRRGTGRPEAFF.

The CDR3 protein is CASSERVNEQFF. CDR3 DNA: TGCGCCAGCAGTGAAAGAGTCAATGAGCAGTTCTTC. The rearrangement uses TRBV10-2 and TRBJ2-1; D ambiguous. CDR1 is WSHSY and CDR2 is SAAADI in the germline V gene. V lost 3 bases, J lost 6 bases, and 6 bases lay in between. The CDR3 consists of 12 residues.